These 28 T cell receptor beta chains came from one sample sequenced in a study of CD8 T cells in ankylosing spondylitis. MiXCR, applied by TCRdb to the 5' RACE reads, yields one record per CDR3 protein. In the table there are about 40,000 distinct CDR3 sequences, 16% of which are singletons. The sequenced material came from blood. These TCRs come from a male donor with ankylosing spondylitis or in good health (not recorded which).

This clonotype turned up a few times. The CDR3 reads CASKRQGGTGELFF. The CDR3 bases are TGCGCCAGCAAGAGACAGGGGGGAACCGGGGAGCTGTTTTTT. The chain recombines TRBV5-1 with TRBJ2-2; 9 nucleotides align to TRBD1. Losses at the gene ends were 6 bases for V and 5 bases for J; bases not matched to a gene: 5. CDR3 length: 14 residues. The germline V gene encodes CDR1 SGHRS and CDR2 YFSETQ.

In DNA form, the CDR3 reads TGCAGTGCTAGTCAGGGGAGGCTGCTTACGGGCAATGAGCAGTTCTTC. Its protein is CSASQGRLLTGNEQFF. This chain links TRBV20-1 with TRBJ2-1; perhaps D is TRBD1 or TRBD2 (6 bases each). The CDR3 consists of 16 residues. Looked up from germline, CDR1 is DFQATT and CDR2 is SNEGSKA (reference sequence). The V and J ends lost 3 bases and 6 bases respectively, with 21 bases between them.

This clonotype has just one count. V gene TRBV10-2 combines with J gene TRBJ1-3, with D possibly being TRBD1 (5 bases). The CDR3 length is 15 residues. V lost 2 bases, J lost 1 base, and 9 bases lay in between. Germline values: CDR1 WSHSY, CDR2 SAAADI. DNA of the CDR3: TGCGCCAGCAGTGAGACCGCAGGGTCTGGAAACACCATATATTTT. Its translation: CASSETAGSGNTIYF.

This clonotype was seen more than once but under ten times. The chain uses TRBV29-1 and TRBJ1-1; weak D call: TRBD1 (5 bases). This CDR3 has 13 amino acids. Trimming stripped 7 bases from V and 2 bases from J, with 14 bases between. Germline CDR1 is SQVTM and CDR2 is ANQGSEA. DNA for the CDR3: TGCAGCGGCCATGCGACAGTTAACACTGAAGCTTTCTTT. Translating it yields CSGHATVNTEAFF.

The chain joins TRBV5-1 to TRBJ2-1, with no clear D. Germline V gives CDR1 SGHRS, CDR2 YFSETQ. Trimming took off 5 bases at V and 8 bases at J, with 11 bases between the two ends. This CDR3 contains 12 residues. The CDR3 loop is CASRASKHEQFF. DNA of the CDR3: TGCGCCAGCAGAGCTAGTAAGCATGAGCAGTTCTTC.

V and J are TRBV12-3 or TRBV12-4 and TRBJ1-5; 8 bases are a match to TRBD1. The ends lost 6 bases at V and 2 bases at J; junction bases unmatched: 6. The CDR3 totals 15 residues. The CDR3 DNA is TGTGCCAGCAGCGGACAGGGTAATGGCAATCAGCCCCAGCATTTT. Its translation is CASSGQGNGNQPQHF.

The chain uses TRBV7-2 and TRBJ2-2; 8 positions agree with TRBD1. CDR1 is SGHTA, CDR2 FQGNSA, per germline. This CDR3 has 15 residues. J lost 7 bases, V lost 4 bases, and 8 bases had no gene match. The CDR3 reads CASSYRTGLVGELFF. CDR3 in DNA: TGTGCCAGCAGCTACCGGACAGGGTTGGTCGGGGAGCTGTTTTTT. The full variable domain, in which reference TRBV7-2 and TRBJ2-2 provide the parts outside the CDR3, is GAGVSQSPSNKVTEKGKDVELRCDPISGHTALYWYRQSLGQGLEFLIYFQGNSAPDKSGLPSDRFSAERTGGSVSTLTIQRTQQEDSAVYLCASSYRTGLVGELFFGEGSRLTVL.

The chain recombines TRBV6-5 with TRBJ2-3, with D unresolved. The length of the CDR3 is 11 residues. CDR1 MNHEY and CDR2 SVGAGI come from the germline V gene. The V end was cut by 2 bases, the J end by 5 bases, with 2 bases between. The CDR3 DNA reads TGTGCCAGCAGTTACAAAGATACGCAGTATTTT. This translates into CASSYKDTQYF.

A few counts support this clonotype. The chain carries TRBV5-1 and TRBJ2-7; TRBD2 might be the D (5 bases). The germline V and J ends were trimmed by 0 bases and 3 bases, with 7 bases remaining between them. The germline V gene encodes CDR1 SGHRS and CDR2 YFSETQ. There are 13 residues in the CDR3. The CDR3 sequence: CASSLARDYEQYF. The DNA for the CDR3 is TGCGCCAGCAGCTTGGCCCGGGACTACGAGCAGTACTTC.

This clonotype has a handful of counts. The rearrangement uses TRBV7-3 and TRBJ2-3, with D possibly being TRBD1 or TRBD2 (5 bases each). V was clipped by 4 bases and J by 3 bases, with 11 bases between them. The germline gives CDR1 SGHTA, CDR2 FQGTGA. This CDR3 has 14 residues. The CDR3 sequence is CASSSGSWTDTQYF. The CDR3 region has the DNA TGTGCCAGCAGCTCAGGGAGTTGGACAGATACGCAGTATTTT.

In its sample, this clonotype was seen a few times. The chain combines TRBV7-3 with TRBJ2-1, with 7 bases identical to TRBD1. Trimming removed 6 bases from V and 7 bases from J; junction bases left unmatched: 6. The CDR3 covers 13 residues. CDR1 is SGHTA and CDR2 is FQGTGA in the germline V gene. The CDR3 nucleotides are TGTGCCAGCAGTCAACAGGGGTTGAATGAGCAGTTCTTC. Its translation: CASSQQGLNEQFF.

This clonotype occurred a few times. The chain carries TRBV7-2 and TRBJ2-1; 12 bases match TRBD1. Germline CDR1 SGHTA, CDR2 FQGNSA. This CDR3 has 13 residues. V trimming: 10 bases; J trimming: 7 bases; junction bases outside the gene matches: 5. CDR3 nucleotide sequence: TGTGCCACCGGGACAGGGGGCTATAATGAGCAGTTCTTC. This gives the protein CATGTGGYNEQFF. Together with reference TRBV7-2 and TRBJ2-1, the CDR3 gives the full variable domain: GAGVSQSPSNKVTEKGKDVELRCDPISGHTALYWYRQSLGQGLEFLIYFQGNSAPDKSGLPSDRFSAERTGGSVSTLTIQRTQQEDSAVYLCATGTGGYNEQFFGPGTRLTVL.

Only a few counts were recorded for this clonotype. It is unclear where the CDR3 begins or ends on the DNA, so no DNA is shown, and the CDR3 is as TCRdb lists it. This chain connects TRBV21-1 to TRBJ2-7; the table names TRBD1, a call not compared with the DNA. TRBV21-1 is a recognized pseudogene. The CDR3 extends over 15 residues, inclusive of both ends. The CDR3 sequence is CASSKVGTGIYEQYV.

This clonotype has only a few counts. V is TRBV20-1 and J is TRBJ2-1, with 9 bases aligning to TRBD2. V was clipped by 4 bases and J by 9 bases; unmatched bases: 10. Germline V gene data show CDR1 as DFQATT and CDR2 as SNEGSKA (reference sequence). The CDR3 runs to 14 residues. CDR3 region: CSAMSGRFRIEQFF. CDR3 nucleotides: TGCAGTGCTATGAGCGGGAGGTTTAGGATTGAGCAGTTCTTC.

The chain employs TRBV29-1 and TRBJ2-7, with a tentative D call TRBD1 (6 bases). Germline V gene data show CDR1 as SQVTM and CDR2 as ANQGSEA. This CDR3 is built from 14 residues. With 2 bases removed from V and 4 bases from J, the gap between germline ends came to 15 bases. The CDR3 DNA follows: TGCAGCGTTGAAAGCCAGACAGGCGATTACGAGCAGTACTTC. Protein product: CSVESQTGDYEQYF.

The chain carries TRBV28 and TRBJ2-5; TRBD1 matches at 10 bases. The CDR3 loop spans 15 amino acids. The ends lost 5 bases at V and 7 bases at J; junction bases unmatched: 10. The germline gives CDR1 MDHEN, CDR2 SYDVKM. The DNA of the CDR3 is TGTGCCAGCAGTACCAGGGACAGGGGAAAGGTGACCCAGTACTTC. Translating it yields CASSTRDRGKVTQYF.

This clonotype was seen a handful of times. This chain joins TRBV7-2 and TRBJ2-3, with D perhaps matching TRBD2 (5 bases). The CDR3 loop spans 15 amino acids. V was clipped by 4 bases and J by 8 bases, with 19 bases between them. Germline CDR1 SGHTA, CDR2 FQGNSA. The chain's CDR3 is CASSSTVGGLGTQYF. In DNA form, the CDR3 reads TGTGCCAGCAGCTCCACTGTCGGCGGGCTCGGTACGCAGTATTTT.

V and J are TRBV12-3 or TRBV12-4 and TRBJ2-3; 9 bases map to TRBD2. The junction had 4 bases not matched to a gene; V was cut back by 6 bases and J by 3 bases. The CDR3 consists of 14 residues. The CDR3 loop reads CASRPGLATDTQYF. The CDR3 DNA follows: TGTGCCAGCAGGCCGGGACTAGCAACAGATACGCAGTATTTT.

CDR3 nucleotide sequence: TGTGCCAGCAGTTTACAGACAGGGGTATACGAAAAACTGTTTTTT. It encodes CASSLQTGVYEKLFF. The rearrangement joins TRBV28 to TRBJ1-4; 8 bases match TRBD1. This CDR3 comprises 15 residues. Germline trimming cut 2 bases from V and 8 bases from J; bases unmatched to any gene: 7. The germline V gene has CDR1 MDHEN and CDR2 SYDVKM.

The chain uses TRBV20-1 and TRBJ2-1, with D tentatively TRBD2 (6 bases). Germline values: CDR1 DFQATT, CDR2 SNEGSKA (reference sequence). V lost 5 bases and J lost 4, with 9 bases in between. The CDR3 contains 12 residues. The CDR3 nucleotides read TGCAGTGCTGGAGCGGGTTACAATGAGCAGTTCTTC. Translation gives CSAGAGYNEQFF.

This rearrangement joins TRBV20-1 to TRBJ2-7, with D tentatively TRBD1 (5 bases). Germline V gene lookup returns CDR1 DFQATT and CDR2 SNEGSKA (reference sequence). The CDR3 loop spans 12 amino acids. Trimming cost V 2 bases and J 3 bases, with 8 bases left between them. The CDR3 region has the DNA TGCAGTGCTAGATTCAGGGACTACGAGCAGTACTTC. Translation gives CSARFRDYEQYF.

In this sample, this clonotype turned up a few times. The chain employs TRBV24-1 and TRBJ1-5; 7 bases fit TRBD1. The CDR3 is 12 residues long. Trimming at V came to 11 bases and at J to 2 bases, leaving 2 bases not matched to a gene. Germline V lookup: CDR1 KGHDR, CDR2 SFDVKD. The CDR3 here is CAIGTGNQPQHF. CDR3 in DNA: TGTGCCATCGGGACAGGCAATCAGCCCCAGCATTTT.

This clonotype was detected a few times. The V call is TRBV9, the J call TRBJ1-4, with D perhaps matching TRBD1 (6 bases). Germline V gene lookup returns CDR1 SGDLS and CDR2 YYNGEE. This CDR3 is 17 amino acids long. V lost 4 bases to trimming and J lost 0 bases, with 16 bases between them. The CDR3 DNA reads as TGTGCCAGCAGCTACTCTTGGGGGACATCAACTAATGAAAAACTGTTTTTT. It is translated as CASSYSWGTSTNEKLFF.

This rearrangement joins TRBV5-1 to TRBJ2-1, with D perhaps matching TRBD1 (5 bases). Trimming shortened V by 4 bases and J by 4 bases, and 15 bases separated the two germline ends. Germline CDR1 reads SGHRS; CDR2 reads YFSETQ. The CDR3 contains 15 residues. As DNA, the CDR3 is TGCGCCAGCAGCCTGGACCCAAGGGGTTACAATGAGCAGTTCTTC. Translation gives CASSLDPRGYNEQFF.

The chain employs TRBV20-1 and TRBJ2-5; no clear D gene. Trimming left V 2 bases short and J 1 base short, with 11 bases between. CDR1 is DFQATT, CDR2 SNEGSKA, per germline (reference sequence). The CDR3 runs to 14 residues. Here the CDR3 DNA reads TGCAGTGCTAGATGGCCATTGGGCCAAGAGACCCAGTACTTC. This translates into CSARWPLGQETQYF.

The chain recombines TRBV7-1 with TRBJ2-5; 8 nucleotides agree with TRBD1. TRBV7-1 qualifies as an ORF whose function is uncertain. V shed 9 bases and J 2 bases; nucleotides not matched to a gene: 5. The CDR3 is 13 amino acids. This chain's CDR3 is CASRDRGQETQYF. The CDR3 DNA is TGTGCCAGTAGAGACAGGGGTCAAGAGACCCAGTACTTC.

This clonotype was counted only a few times. The J gene is TRBJ2-1, the V gene TRBV6-5; TRBD2 is a possible D gene (5 bases). The germline V and J ends were trimmed by 5 bases and 4 bases, with 9 bases remaining between them. Germline V gives CDR1 MNHEY, CDR2 SVGAGI. This CDR3 contains 13 residues. This CDR3 is CASSRTVYNEQFF. The CDR3 bases are TGTGCCAGCAGTCGGACTGTTTACAATGAGCAGTTCTTC.

The chain recombines TRBV12-3 or TRBV12-4 with TRBJ1-4, with a tentative D call TRBD1 (5 bases). Trimming left V 5 bases short and J 0 bases short, with 10 bases between. The CDR3 spans 15 residues. The CDR3 spells CASSEGSSTNEKLFF. The CDR3 DNA reads TGTGCCAGCAGTGAGGGGTCCTCAACTAATGAAAAACTGTTTTTT.